This TCR beta chain was captured in a study of blood T cell repertoires in COVID-19. The age range of participants was roughly 18 to 90 years, with residence in under 30 US areas. Assignments of participants to cohorts depended upon their own reported clinical history. Clones were sequenced by immunoSEQ multiplex PCR, and TCRdb holds only the in-frame ones, with some missing. The sample records a few hundred thousand clones, 80% to 90% being singletons. Germline V gene lookup returns CDR1 SGHTA and CDR2 FQGNSA. This CDR3 has 16 amino acids. V was pared by 2 bases and J by 1 base, with 5 bases of the junction left unmatched. This clone was seen a handful of times.

The chain employs TRBV7-2 and TRBJ2-1; 7 nucleotides align to TRBD2. This clonotype was sampled from a woman aged 25 to 45 who had recovered from COVID-19. The specimen sequenced was PBMCs or T cells enriched from blood (not recorded which). The CDR3 protein is CASSLIGGGSYNEQFF. CDR3 coding DNA: TGTGCCAGCAGCTTAATTGGCGGGGGTTCCTACAATGAGCAGTTCTTC.